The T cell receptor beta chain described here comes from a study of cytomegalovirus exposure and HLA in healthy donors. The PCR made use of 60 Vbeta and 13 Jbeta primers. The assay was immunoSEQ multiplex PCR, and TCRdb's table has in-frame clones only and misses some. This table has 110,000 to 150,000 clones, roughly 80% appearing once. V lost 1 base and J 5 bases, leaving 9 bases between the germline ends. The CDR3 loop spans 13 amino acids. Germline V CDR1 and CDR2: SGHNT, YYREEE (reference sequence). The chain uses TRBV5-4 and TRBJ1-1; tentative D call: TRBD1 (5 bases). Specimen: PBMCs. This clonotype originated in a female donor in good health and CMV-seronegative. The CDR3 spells CASSLTTGTEAFF. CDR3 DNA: TGTGCCAGCAGCTTGACCACAGGAACTGAAGCTTTCTTT. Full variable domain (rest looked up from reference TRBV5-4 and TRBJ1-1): ETGVTQSPTHLIKTRGQQVTLRCSSQSGHNTVSWYQQALGQGPQFIFQYYREEENGRGNFPPRFSGLQFPNYSSELNVNALELDDSALYLCASSLTTGTEAFFGQGTRLTVV.